This TCR beta chain was sequenced during a study of untreated major depressive disorder. The repertoire was sequenced with immunoSEQ multiplex PCR; TCRdb's copy has only in-frame clones and lacks some. The sample includes 10,000 to 15,000 clones, nearly 95% of them seen just once. Findings of the study overall: Compared with controls, depressed patients showed more TRBV05-01 (Vbeta 5.1) usage in CD4+ T cells. Sequencing showed nonsignificant TRBV25-01 and TRBV02-01 differences matching flow cytometry.

Remarks on this clone: The antigen is undetermined.

Trimming removed 3 bases from V and 1 base from J, with 14 bases in between. In germline, CDR1 is SGHNT, CDR2 YYREEE (reference sequence). The CDR3 is 17 residues long. This chain links TRBV5-4 with TRBJ2-6; D could derive from TRBD1 or TRBD2 (6 bases each). The clonotype originates from a man in his thirties or forties with major depressive disorder. Input material: CD4+ T cells from PBMCs. The CDR3 coding sequence is TGTGCCAGCAGCTCGGGTACAGGGAGGTCTGGGGCCAACGTCCTGACTTTC. Its protein is CASSSGTGRSGANVLTF.